Listed here are 15 T cell receptor beta chains from one sample, sequenced in a study of cytomegalovirus exposure and HLA in healthy donors. The PCR had 60 Vbeta and 13 Jbeta primers. Repertoires were generated with immunoSEQ multiplex PCR, while TCRdb's copy carries only in-frame clones and drops some. The sample lists 160,000 or so clones, 70% to 80% seen once, with under 2.5% in the top ten. Sequences were obtained from PBMCs. These receptors came from a man aged 40-49 years in good health and CMV-seronegative.

This clone was seen only once. The J gene is TRBJ1-2, the V gene TRBV30; 8 bases align to TRBD1. Germline V gene sequence: CDR1 GTSNPN, CDR2 SVGIG (reference sequence). The CDR3 is 13 residues long. J was trimmed by 7 bases and V by 1 base; bases with no gene match: 5. Here the CDR3 reads CAWSEGTGGGYTF. CDR3 nucleotides: TGTGCCTGGAGTGAAGGGACAGGTGGTGGCTACACCTTC.

CDR3 sequence (DNA): TGTGCCAGCAGTCCCCTCGGCAGGAAGGGGGATCAGCCCCAGCATTTT. Translating gives CASSPLGRKGDQPQHF. The chain carries TRBV27 and TRBJ1-5, with a possible D match to TRBD1 (6 bases). CDR1 and CDR2 from the germline V gene are MNHEY and SMNVEV (reference sequence). This CDR3 contains 16 residues. The V and J ends lost 5 bases and 5 bases respectively, with 19 bases between them.

This chain uses TRBV5-1 with TRBJ2-7; D gene unclear. The CDR3 spans 13 residues. Germline assignment: CDR1 SGHRS and CDR2 YFSETQ. V dropped 2 bases and J dropped 3 bases, with 9 bases sitting between them. For the CDR3, the DNA is TGCGCCAGCAGCTTCAGGCCTCTCTACGAGCAGTACTTC. Its protein product is CASSFRPLYEQYF.

The chain joins TRBV28 to TRBJ2-4, with 10 positions matching TRBD2. The germline CDR1 and CDR2 sequences are MDHEN and SYDVKM. The CDR3 length is 17 residues. The V and J ends lost 7 bases and 2 bases, in that order; junction bases with no gene match: 11. DNA of the CDR3: TGTGCCAGCACTTCAGGACTAGCGGTTAAGACCAAAAACATTCAGTACTTC. Its translation is CASTSGLAVKTKNIQYF. The whole variable domain, filled in from reference TRBV28 and TRBJ2-4, reads DVKVTQSSRYLVKRTGEKVFLECVQDMDHENMFWYRQDPGLGLRLIYFSYDVKMKEKGDIPEGYSVSREKKERFSLILESASTNQTSMYLCASTSGLAVKTKNIQYFGAGTRLSVL.

The chain joins TRBV10-3 to TRBJ2-2; D unresolved. From germline, CDR1 is ENHRY and CDR2 SYGVKD. The CDR3 is 13 amino acids. The V end lost 9 bases, the J end lost 6 bases, and 14 bases lay between the germline ends. The CDR3 bases are TGTGCCATTCCTAATGATCACGCCGGGGAGCTGTTTTTT. Its translation: CAIPNDHAGELFF.

CDR3 in DNA: TGTGCCATCAGTCGGGACAGGGGCGGGCTAGCGGCCTACGAGCAGTACTTC. This encodes CAISRDRGGLAAYEQYF. The chain couples TRBV10-3 to TRBJ2-5; the match to TRBD1 covers 10 bases. With the DNA end fitting TRBJ2-7 better, the J assignment may be wrong. The germline CDR1 and CDR2 sequences are ENHRY and SYGVKD. This CDR3 comprises 17 residues.

In its sample, this clone was seen a few times. The chain links TRBV28 to TRBJ2-1, with TRBD2 matching 8 bases. The CDR3 loop spans 16 amino acids. From germline, CDR1 is MDHEN and CDR2 SYDVKM. V lost 2 bases to trimming and J lost 0 bases; unmatched junction nucleotides: 3. For the CDR3, the DNA is TGTGCCAGCAGTTTAATCAGCGGGGGCTCCTACAATGAGCAGTTCTTC. Amino acid sequence: CASSLISGGSYNEQFF.

The V call is TRBV30, the J call TRBJ2-7; D ambiguous. There are 11 residues in the CDR3. V was shortened by 0 bases and J by 5 bases, with 5 bases between the two germline ends. CDR1 is GTSNPN, CDR2 SVGIG, per germline (reference sequence). The CDR3 reads CAWSVRDEQYF. The CDR3 DNA sequence: TGTGCCTGGAGTGTCCGAGACGAGCAGTACTTC.

V is TRBV7-2 and J is TRBJ2-1, with TRBD2 matching over 8 bases. V gave up 5 bases and J gave up 10 bases; unmatched junction bases: 4. The CDR3 has 12 residues. Germline-derived CDR1 and CDR2 are SGHTA and FQGNSA. The CDR3 protein is CASSPGGVEQFF. CDR3 coding DNA: TGTGCCAGCAGCCCCGGGGGGGTGGAGCAGTTCTTC.

The chain carries TRBV5-1 and TRBJ2-5; 8 bases match TRBD2. Judging by the DNA end, TRBJ2-7 fits better; the J call may be wrong. Germline V gene data show CDR1 as SGHRS and CDR2 as YFSETQ. The CDR3 length is 16 residues. The CDR3 nucleotides read TGCGCCAGCAGCCTACTTGCCCAGGCGGGAGGCGACGAGCAGTACTTC. It encodes CASSLLAQAGGDEQYF.

This clone was observed a handful of times. The chain employs TRBV29-1 and TRBJ2-3; D perhaps matches TRBD1 (5 bases). The CDR3 totals 12 residues. Between the trimmed V and J ends, which lost 3 bases and 3 bases, there was a span of 7 bases. Germline CDR1 is SQVTM and CDR2 is ANQGSEA. In DNA, the CDR3 is TGCAGCGTTGATTCAGGGACAGATACGCAGTATTTT. This codes for CSVDSGTDTQYF.

The chain couples TRBV7-9 to TRBJ2-5; 13 bases are shared with TRBD2. The ends lost 7 bases at V and 4 bases at J; junction bases unmatched: 15. CDR1 SEHNR and CDR2 FQNEAQ come from the germline V gene (reference sequence). The CDR3 runs 18 residues. The CDR3 is CASTEGQLGLAGAETQYF. In nucleotides, the CDR3 is TGTGCCAGCACCGAGGGACAGCTAGGACTAGCGGGAGCAGAGACCCAGTACTTC.

V and J are TRBV30 and TRBJ1-4, with a tentative D call TRBD1 (5 bases). Germline V CDR1 and CDR2: GTSNPN, SVGIG (reference sequence). Trimming removed 3 bases at V and 11 bases at J, with 28 bases between. The CDR3 is 17 amino acids. The CDR3 region is CAWSSGWGLLSDGKLFF. The CDR3 bases are TGTGCCTGGAGCTCAGGCTGGGGCCTCTTAAGCGATGGCAAACTGTTTTTT.

The chain couples TRBV21-1 to TRBJ2-7; the table's D call, TRBD1, has no DNA check behind it. TRBV21-1 is labeled a pseudogene. The CDR3 contains 15 residues. CDR3 DNA sequence: TGTGCCAGCAGCAAAGGCCCAGGACAGACCTACGAGCAGTACTTC. Translation: CASSKGPGQTYEQYF.

The table lists this clone with a count of one. A junction boundary mismatches the germline segment, possibly from a read error. The chain has TRBV5-4 and TRBJ2-3; D is ambiguous. Germline V gene lookup returns CDR1 SGHNT and CDR2 YYREEE (reference sequence). CDR3 length: 13 amino acids. CDR3 DNA: TGTGCCAGCAGCTTGGGACCCACAGATACGCAGTATTTC. Residues: CASSLGPTDTQYF.